Listed here is a single T cell receptor (beta chain). Authors' processing steps: Estimates of nucleated cell counts were drawn from the amplification of reference gene primers. The protocol was immunoSEQ multiplex PCR, while the TCRdb copy is restricted to in-frame clones and leaves out a portion. D and trimming come from the DNA, and the V and J calls and clone size come from that table. In the table there are 97,000 or so clones, 75% to 95% of which are singletons. This specimen comes from a study of blood T cell repertoires in COVID-19. Study context: The origin of the acute and convalescent COVID-19 samples was the United States, Italy and Spain. From T cells, B-cell-depleted T cells, or PBMCs came the material, which was cDNA or gDNA.

V was clipped by 0 bases and J by 9 bases, with 6 bases between them. The CDR3 has 12 amino acids. The sequence derives from a young man with acute or convalescent COVID-19. The sample was peripheral blood. This chain links TRBV12-3 or TRBV12-4 with TRBJ2-1, with D possibly matching TRBD1 (5 bases). CDR3 DNA: TGTGCCAGCAGTTTAGCGGACATTGAGCAGTTCTTC. Amino acid sequence: CASSLADIEQFF.